This entry describes one TCR beta chain. Its antigen is undetermined. This CDR3 spans 15 amino acids. The germline V gene has CDR1 MDHEN and CDR2 SYDVKM. V was pared by 10 bases and J by 0 bases, with 13 bases between. This sample was taken from a study of shared clonotypes between healthy human individuals. In the study overall: The donor pool was made up of a couple of women and a few men aged 18 to 49.

Assay: immunoSEQ multiplex PCR; the TCRdb copy retains only in-frame clones and omits some. The table records 490,000 or so clones, about 80% of them present only once. Study-level findings and limits: It was only blood that was sampled, and tissue repertoires likely differ. Deeper or shallower sequencing was expected to change how clonotypes are shared among donors.

Donors were Caucasian adults residing in Nashville, Tennessee, USA. This receptor was identified in a woman aged 40 to 55 in good health. Some clones in this sample may be carry-over from other donors' samples. Sequenced material: PBMCs. This sequence joins TRBV28 and TRBJ1-6, with D tentatively TRBD1 (6 bases). The CDR3 bases are TGTGCCAACCAGAAGGACAGCTCCTATAATTCACCCCTCCACTTT. Protein: CANQKDSSYNSPLHF.